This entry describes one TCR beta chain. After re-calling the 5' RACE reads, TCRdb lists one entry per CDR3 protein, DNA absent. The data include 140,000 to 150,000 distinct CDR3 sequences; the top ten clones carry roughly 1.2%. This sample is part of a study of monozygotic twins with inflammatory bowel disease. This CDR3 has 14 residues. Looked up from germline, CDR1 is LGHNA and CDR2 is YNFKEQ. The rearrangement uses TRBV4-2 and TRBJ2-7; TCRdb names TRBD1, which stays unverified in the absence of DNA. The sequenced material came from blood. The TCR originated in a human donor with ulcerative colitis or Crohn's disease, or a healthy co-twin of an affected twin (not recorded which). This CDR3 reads CASSQGRASGEQYF.